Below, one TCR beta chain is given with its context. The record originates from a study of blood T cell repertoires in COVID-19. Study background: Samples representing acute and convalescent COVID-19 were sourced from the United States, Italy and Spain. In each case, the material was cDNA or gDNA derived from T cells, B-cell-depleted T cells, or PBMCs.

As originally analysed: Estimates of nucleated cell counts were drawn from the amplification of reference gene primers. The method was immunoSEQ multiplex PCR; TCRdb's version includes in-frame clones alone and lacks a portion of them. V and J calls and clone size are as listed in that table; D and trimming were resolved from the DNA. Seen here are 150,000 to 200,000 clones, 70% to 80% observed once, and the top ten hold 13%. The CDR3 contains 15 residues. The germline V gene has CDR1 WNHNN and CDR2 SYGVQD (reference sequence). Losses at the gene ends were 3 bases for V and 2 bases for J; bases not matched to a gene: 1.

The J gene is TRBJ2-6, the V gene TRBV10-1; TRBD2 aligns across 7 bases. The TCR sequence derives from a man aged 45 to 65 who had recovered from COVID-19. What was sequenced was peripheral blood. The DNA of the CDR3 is TGCGCCAGCAGTGATGGGGGGGCTGGGGCCAACGTCCTGACTTTC. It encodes CASSDGGAGANVLTF.